This TCR beta chain is from a study of yellow fever vaccine responses in identical twins. From germline, CDR1 is SNHLY and CDR2 FYNNEI. V was clipped by 7 bases and J by 0 bases, with 12 bases between them. The CDR3 covers 15 residues. One entry per CDR3 protein results from TCRdb running MiXCR on the RT-PCR reads. The sample has 2,000 to 2,500 distinct CDR3 sequences; roughly 85% are singletons. In this sample, this clonotype turned up a few times. Its antigen is not known. Overall study findings and caveats: Vaccine-induced T cell responses in twins were reportedly observed to appear partly convergent, partly personalized.

The receptor comes from a young woman who received the yellow fever vaccine. V is TRBV2 and J is TRBJ1-4; no clear D. Material: T cells from blood (PBMCs), unsorted or a sorted subset (not recorded which), obtained before or after yellow fever vaccination (not recorded which). The CDR3 region is CASTLSASTNEKLFF. The CDR3 DNA is TGTGCCAGCACGCTATCGGCGTCAACTAATGAAAAACTGTTTTTT.